The present TCR beta chain was sequenced within a study of blood T cell repertoires in COVID-19. TCRdb's copy holds only in-frame clones and misses some; the assay was immunoSEQ multiplex PCR. The sample carries roughly 27,000 clones, roughly 90% recorded once. The germline V and J ends were trimmed by 2 bases and 0 bases, with 10 bases remaining between them. The CDR3 consists of 16 residues. Looked up from germline, CDR1 is LGHNT and CDR2 is FRNRAP. The TCR was taken from a human donor with active COVID-19. The donor label of this sample is uncertain. The sequencing input was peripheral blood. The chain is built from TRBV12-5 and TRBJ1-4, with D unclear. CDR3 amino acids: CASGLYPVSTNEKLFF. The CDR3 region has the DNA TGTGCTAGTGGTTTGTATCCAGTTTCAACTAATGAAAAACTGTTTTTT.